One sample yielded the 21 T cell receptor delta chains listed below, sequenced in a study of γδ T cells in repeated Plasmodium falciparum infection. TCRdb fed the multiplex PCR reads into CATT to redo clone calling. The sample has over 45,000 delta-chain clones, 1.6% seen once. Bulk repertoires came from Vgamma9/Vdelta2+ or Vdelta2-negative gammadelta T cells flow-sorted from PBMC. The sample consisted of gamma-delta T cells from blood. The receptors shown here come from a pool of human donors (malaria-infected and uninfected, not separated).

With regard to this clone: TCRdb lists the protein of a much larger clone for this DNA, which differs at residue 17, so this is likely a read error; the protein given here is translated from the DNA itself. This sequence joins TRDV1 and TRDJ1, with 10 bases lining up with TRDD3. In the absence of a J gene in TCRdb, the DNA was matched to germline to assign it here. Germline lookup yields CDR1 TSWWSYY and CDR2 QGS. CDR3 length: 20 residues. The DNA of the CDR3 is TGTGCTCTTGGGGAATCAGAGATGCGTACTGGGGGATGGTACACCGATAGACTCATCTTT. Translation gives CALGESEMRTGGWYTDRLIF.

As concerns this clone: It is likely a read error: a sequence one base away is far more abundant. The identical CDR3 is also encoded by other nucleotide sequences in the sample. The gene calls are TRDV1 and TRDJ1, with D tentatively TRDD2 (5 bases). The CDR3 contains 22 residues. Trimming stripped 5 bases from V and 0 bases from J, with 34 bases between. Germline loops: CDR1 TSWWSYY, CDR2 QGS. The CDR3 sequence: CALGKSPSVGPNKTKYTDKLIF. The CDR3 DNA reads as TGTGCTCTTGGGAAATCCCCTTCGGTGGGACCGAATAAGACCAAGTACACCGATAAACTCATCTTT.

This clone has just a few counts. TCRdb's protein for this DNA is that of a much larger clone and differs from the translation at residue 15, likely a read error; the protein shown is the DNA translation. This chain uses TRDV1 with TRDJ1; D is possibly TRDD3 (6 bases). No J segment appears in TCRdb, so it was assigned here by matching the sequence to germline. Trimming cost V 3 bases and J 0 bases, with 53 bases left between them. The germline V gene encodes CDR1 TSWWSYY and CDR2 QGS. This CDR3 has 29 residues. The CDR3 sequence: CALGDPIILISKMGGTRRRRGQYTDKLIF. CDR3 DNA sequence: TGTGCTCTTGGGGATCCCATAATTCTAATATCGAAAATGGGGGGTACGCGGCGGAGAAGGGGGCAGTACACCGATAAACTCATCTTT.

Points on this clone: TCRdb's protein, taken from a much larger clone, differs from this DNA's translation at residue 10, likely owing to a read error; the protein displayed comes from the DNA. V and J are TRDV2 and TRDJ3; 7 bases map to TRDD3. TCRdb lists no J gene, so it was determined here by aligning the DNA to germline. Germline V lookup: CDR1 GEAIGNYY, CDR2 EKD. CDR3 length: 21 residues. V shed 2 bases and J 2 bases; nucleotides not matched to a gene: 17. The CDR3 nucleotides are TGTGCCTGTGACAAGAGGAGCTGGGGGTCCCTTAAGACCTGGGACACCCGACAGATGTTTTTC. Its translation: CACDKRSWGSLKTWDTRQMFF.

This clone was found many times. A far larger clone is off by one base, so a read error is likely. This chain's CDR3 is CACDSLLNTNKLIF. CDR3 bases: TGTGCCTGTGACTCCTTACTTAACACCAATAAACTCATCTTT. The genes are TRDV2 and TRDJ1; D is unclear. This CDR3 comprises 14 residues. Germline assignment: CDR1 GEAIGNYY and CDR2 EKD.

On this clone itself: For this DNA, TCRdb reports the protein of a much larger clone, which diverges at residue 10, most likely from a read error; the protein presented here is translated directly from the DNA. The J gene is TRDJ1, the V gene TRDV1, with D tentatively TRDD1 (5 bases). The J gene is not listed in TCRdb, so it was assigned here from a DNA match to germline. The CDR3 loop spans 14 amino acids. Germline assignment: CDR1 TSWWSYY and CDR2 QGS. This CDR3 is CALAEIRASEKLIF. The CDR3 coding sequence is TGTGCTCTTGCGGAAATTAGGGCCTCCGAAAAACTCATCTTT.

Concerning this clone itself: The TCRdb protein comes from a much larger clone and disagrees with this DNA's translation at residue 7, likely due to a read error; the protein given here is derived from the DNA. This rearrangement joins TRDV1 to TRDJ1, with TRDD3 identical over 11 bases. TCRdb does not report a J gene; here it was assigned by matching the DNA to germline references. After removal of 4 bases from V and 0 bases from J, the junction contained 40 bases not matched to a gene. CDR1 and CDR2 (germline): TSWWSYY, QGS. This CDR3 contains 28 residues. The DNA of the CDR3 is TGTGCTCTTGGGGGCCCCTGCAGGACCCTACATTCCTTATTACTGGGGGATATTTCTTTTGGCTACACCGATAAACTCATCTTT. This encodes CALGGPCRTLHSLLLGDISFGYTDKLIF.

About this clone: Translating this DNA gives a protein that differs at residue 4 from the TCRdb one, which belongs to a much larger clone; a read error is likely, and the protein shown is this translation. This chain links TRDV2 with TRDJ1; no firm D call. TCRdb offers no J gene call, so here the DNA was matched to germline to obtain one. Trimming took 5 bases from V and 2 from J, leaving 17 bases between them. Germline-derived CDR1 and CDR2 are GEAIGNYY and EKD. This CDR3 is 15 amino acids long. The CDR3 protein is CACGPYPGRTDKLIF. The CDR3 nucleotides read TGTGCCTGTGGCCCTTACCCGGGGCGAACCGATAAACTCATCTTT.

A word on this clone: A single base is all that separates this from a far larger clone, so a read error is likely. The J gene is TRDJ1, the V gene TRDV1; no reliable D call. Since TCRdb gives no J gene, matching the DNA to germline was used here to assign it. The CDR3 sequence is 15 residues long. Germline loops: CDR1 TSWWSYY, CDR2 QGS. Trimming removed 2 bases from V and 7 bases from J, with 17 bases in between. The CDR3 nucleotides are TGTGCTCTTGGGGAATCTAGGTCTCTAACGATTAAACTCATCTTT. Translating it yields CALGESRSLTIKLIF.

Note on this clone: The protein TCRdb lists belongs to a much larger clone and differs from this DNA's translation at residue 13, which points to a read error; the protein shown is made from the DNA. The chain joins TRDV2 to TRDJ3; 10 bases are a match to TRDD3. The J gene is absent in TCRdb and was assigned here via DNA matching to germline. The length of the CDR3 is 17 residues. The germline V gene encodes CDR1 GEAIGNYY and CDR2 EKD. The CDR3 is CACDTGGYSWDTGQMFF. The CDR3, as DNA: TGTGCCTGTGACACTGGGGGATACTCCTGGGACACCGGACAGATGTTTTTC.

This clone appeared many times. The protein TCRdb lists belongs to a much larger clone and differs from this DNA's translation at residue 5, which points to a read error; the protein shown is made from the DNA. The chain combines TRDV1 with TRDJ1, with D perhaps matching TRDD2 (5 bases). Trimming stripped 4 bases from V and 0 bases from J, with 15 bases between. The CDR3 spans 16 residues. Per the germline V gene, CDR1 is TSWWSYY and CDR2 is QGS. Here the CDR3 reads CALGGPGILYTDKLIF. The CDR3 coding sequence is TGTGCTCTTGGGGGTCCCGGCATCCTATACACCGATAAACTCATCTTT.

This clone showed up many times. The chain couples TRDV1 to TRDJ1; tentatively, D is TRDD3 (6 bases). With 6 bases removed from V and 0 bases from J, the gap between germline ends came to 32 bases. This CDR3 has 21 residues. CDR1 is TSWWSYY and CDR2 is QGS in the germline V gene. CDR3 DNA: TGTGCTCTTGGCTACCCCTGTTGGTCCTTTGGGGGCCCCGAGTACACCGATAAACTCATCTTT. Its translation: CALGYPCWSFGGPEYTDKLIF.

A word on this clone: The protein recorded in TCRdb matches a much larger clone and deviates from this DNA's translation at residue 8, suggesting a read error; the protein here is obtained by translating the DNA. The chain is built from TRDV1 and TRDJ3; the match to TRDD3 covers 12 bases. The J gene is absent in TCRdb and was assigned here via DNA matching to germline. The CDR3 runs to 24 residues. V shed 2 bases and J 0 bases; nucleotides not matched to a gene: 17. CDR1 is TSWWSYY, CDR2 QGS, per germline. The CDR3: CALGERPHLPTGGYFSWDTRQMFF. The DNA of the CDR3 is TGTGCTCTTGGGGAAAGGCCCCACCTTCCAACTGGGGGATACTTCTCCTGGGACACCCGACAGATGTTTTTC.

As for this clone: Translating this DNA gives a protein that differs at residue 6 from the TCRdb one, which belongs to a much larger clone; a read error is likely, and the protein shown is this translation. The chain uses TRDV1 and TRDJ1, with 13 nucleotides matching TRDD3. TCRdb carries no J gene annotation; the J gene was assigned here by matching the DNA with germline. The germline V gene has CDR1 TSWWSYY and CDR2 QGS. J lost 2 bases, V lost 5 bases, and 23 bases had no gene match. CDR3 length equals 22 residues. CDR3 coding DNA: TGTGCTCTTGGGCTCCGATTAGGCCGTAGTACTGGGGGATACGGTACTACCGATAAACTCATCTTT. Translating it yields CALGLRLGRSTGGYGTTDKLIF.

This clone was seen at least ten times. The sample carries other DNA sequences with the same CDR3. The chain has TRDV1 and TRDJ1; 8 bases are shared with TRDD3. The germline CDR1 and CDR2 sequences are TSWWSYY and QGS. The CDR3 totals 23 residues. With V trimmed by 3 bases and J by 0 bases, 27 bases remained unmatched. The CDR3 region has the DNA TGTGCTCTTGGGGAGGCCGTGGGTCGGATTTTCAGACTGGGGGGCGCGTACACCGATAAACTCATCTTT. Translation: CALGEAVGRIFRLGGAYTDKLIF.

Notes on this clone: The mismatch at residue 17 between this DNA's translation and the TCRdb protein of a much larger clone likely reflects a read error; the protein shown is translated from the DNA. The V gene is TRDV1; the J gene was not called; TRDD3 is the table's D call and was not checked against the DNA. CDR3 length: 19 residues. Per the germline V gene, CDR1 is TSWWSYY and CDR2 is QGS. The CDR3 DNA reads TGTGCTCTTGTCCCGACCCCCTCAGAGGGGATACGCGAGATCCGGGAATTCATCTTT. The encoded protein is CALVPTPSEGIREIREFIF.

A note on this clone: The likely explanation is a read error, given a far larger clone one base away. The same CDR3 is also encoded by other DNA sequences in this sample. This chain joins TRDV1 and TRDJ1, with 9 bases matching TRDD3. Germline V gene data show CDR1 as TSWWSYY and CDR2 as QGS. Trimming removed 5 bases from V and 7 bases from J; junction bases left unmatched: 29. The CDR3 loop spans 21 amino acids. The CDR3 DNA reads as TGTGCTCTTGGGAATGGCTTCCCCACCCTTCTGGGGGATCTGGGGGCCGGTAAACTCATCTTT. Its translation: CALGNGFPTLLGDLGAGKLIF.

The sample holds a few counts of this clone. For this DNA, TCRdb reports the protein of a much larger clone, which diverges at residue 13, most likely from a read error; the protein presented here is translated directly from the DNA. The V gene is listed as TRDV2; no J gene was called. There are 15 residues in the CDR3. Germline CDR1 GEAIGNYY, CDR2 EKD. CDR3 amino acids: CACDTGYVYTDKPIF. The CDR3 region has the DNA TGTGCCTGTGACACCGGTTACGTATACACCGATAAACCCATCTTT.

This clone was detected ten times or more. A far larger clone is only one base removed, so a read error is likely. Other nucleotide sequences from this sample produce the same CDR3. The chain carries TRDV1 and TRDJ1, with 7 bases matching TRDD3. Germline values: CDR1 TSWWSYY, CDR2 QGS. This CDR3 region has 12 residues. This CDR3 is CALVSVDTELIF. Here the CDR3 DNA reads TGTGCCCTTGTATCAGTGGATACGGAACTCATCTTT.

About this clone itself: TCRdb shows a much larger clone's protein in place of this DNA's translation, and the two differ at residue 5, likely through a read error; the protein shown is translated from the DNA. The chain links TRDV1 to TRDJ1; D is undetermined. No J segment appears in TCRdb, so it was assigned here by matching the sequence to germline. This CDR3 spans 17 amino acids. Germline CDR1 and CDR2: TSWWSYY and QGS. V was shortened by 7 bases and J by 1 base, with 22 bases between the two germline ends. The CDR3 sequence: CALASPPVPLPTDKLIF. As DNA, the CDR3 is TGTGCTCTTGCTAGTCCTCCGGTCCCTTTGCCCACCGATAAACTCATCTTT.

Comments on this clone: A far larger clone is just one base off, so this is likely a read error. The same CDR3 is also encoded by other DNA sequences in this sample. J is TRDJ1 and V is TRDV1; D is unclear. Germline matching of the DNA provided the J gene here, since TCRdb leaves it blank. The length of the CDR3 is 20 residues. V shed 1 base and J shed 0 bases, with 24 bases lying between them. Germline V lookup: CDR1 TSWWSYY, CDR2 QGS. In DNA form, the CDR3 reads TGTGCTCTTGGGGAACCCGCGACTCAGGTAGTGATGGCGTACACCGATAAACTCATCTTT. It translates to CALGEPATQVVMAYTDKLIF.